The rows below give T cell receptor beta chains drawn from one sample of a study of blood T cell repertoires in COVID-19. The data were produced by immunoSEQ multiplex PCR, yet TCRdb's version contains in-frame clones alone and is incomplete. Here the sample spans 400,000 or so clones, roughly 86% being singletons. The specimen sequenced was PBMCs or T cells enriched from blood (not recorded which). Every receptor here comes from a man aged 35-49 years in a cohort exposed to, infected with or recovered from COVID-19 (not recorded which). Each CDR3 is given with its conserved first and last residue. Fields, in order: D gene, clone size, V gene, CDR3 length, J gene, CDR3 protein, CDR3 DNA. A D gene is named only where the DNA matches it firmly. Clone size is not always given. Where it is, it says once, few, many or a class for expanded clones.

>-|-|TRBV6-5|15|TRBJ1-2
CASRDLRLNGYGYTF
TGTGCCAGCCGGGACTTAAGGTTGAATGGCTATGGCTACACCTTC
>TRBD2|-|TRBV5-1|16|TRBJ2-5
CASSSGLAGGTETQYF
TGCGCCAGCAGCTCGGGACTAGCGGGAGGGACAGAGACCCAGTACTTC
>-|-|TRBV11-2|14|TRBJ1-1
CASSLDGVKTEAFF
TGTGCCAGCAGCTTAGACGGGGTTAAAACTGAAGCTTTCTTT
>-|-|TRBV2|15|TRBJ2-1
CASTPGVGYYNEQFF
TGTGCCAGCACCCCGGGGGTGGGGTACTACAATGAGCAGTTCTTC
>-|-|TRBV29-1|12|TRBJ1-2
CSGSQMNYGYTF
TGCTCGGGATCGCAGATGAACTATGGCTACACCTTC
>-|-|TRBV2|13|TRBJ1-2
CASSARASYGYTF
TGTGCCAGCAGTGCCAGGGCAAGCTATGGCTACACCTTC
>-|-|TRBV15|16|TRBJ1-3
CATSRDLAGFGNTIYF
TGTGCCACCAGCAGAGATCTGGCAGGGTTCGGAAACACCATATATTTT
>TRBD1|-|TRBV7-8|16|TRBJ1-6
CASSLTGTGGRSPLHF
TGTGCCAGCAGCCTCACCGGGACAGGGGGCAGGTCACCCCTCCACTTT
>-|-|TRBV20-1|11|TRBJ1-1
CSAPGQLEAFF
TGCAGTGCTCCCGGACAGCTAGAAGCTTTCTTT
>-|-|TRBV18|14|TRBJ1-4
CASSFDSTNEKLFF
TGTGCCAGCTCATTCGACAGCACTAATGAAAAACTGTTTTTT
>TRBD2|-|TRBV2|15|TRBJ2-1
CASRLTSGINNEQFF
TGTGCCAGCAGGCTGACTAGCGGGATCAACAATGAGCAGTTCTTC
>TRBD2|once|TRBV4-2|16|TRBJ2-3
CASSQDSGRVTDTQYF
TGTGCCAGCAGCCAAGATAGCGGGAGGGTCACAGATACGCAGTATTTT
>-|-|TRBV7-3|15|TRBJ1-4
CASSLARGRMKKLFF
TGTGCCAGCAGCTTAGCCAGGGGTAGAATGAAGAAACTGTTTTTT
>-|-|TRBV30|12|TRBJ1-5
CAWSVLRQPQHF
TGTGCCTGGAGTGTACTGCGACAGCCCCAGCATTTT
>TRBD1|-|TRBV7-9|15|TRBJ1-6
CASSLAGQVASPLHF
TGTGCCAGCAGCTTAGCAGGACAGGTTGCTTCACCCCTCCACTTT
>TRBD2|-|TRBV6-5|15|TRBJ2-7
CASSYSGGSSYEQYF
TGTGCCAGCAGTTACTCCGGCGGGAGTTCTTACGAGCAGTACTTC
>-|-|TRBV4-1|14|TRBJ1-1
CASSPDKLNTEAFF
TGCGCCAGCAGCCCGGACAAGCTGAACACTGAAGCTTTCTTT
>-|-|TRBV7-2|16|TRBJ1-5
CASSLVGGAGNQPQHF
TGTGCCAGCAGCTTAGTTGGGGGCGCGGGCAATCAGCCCCAGCATTTT
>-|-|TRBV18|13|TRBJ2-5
CASSPLSEETQYF
TGTGCCAGCTCACCGCTATCCGAGGAGACCCAGTACTTC
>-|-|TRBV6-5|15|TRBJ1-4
CASSFHGTTNEKLFF
TGTGCCAGCAGTTTTCACGGGACAACTAATGAAAAACTGTTTTTT
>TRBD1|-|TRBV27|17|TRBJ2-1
CASSLSPTGPSYNEQFF
TGTGCCAGCAGTTTATCACCGACAGGGCCCTCTTACAATGAGCAGTTCTTC
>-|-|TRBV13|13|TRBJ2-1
CASTDSADGEQFF
TGTGCCAGCACGGACTCAGCCGATGGTGAGCAGTTCTTC
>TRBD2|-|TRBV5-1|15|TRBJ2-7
CASSFLAGLGYEQYF
TGCGCCAGCAGCTTTTTAGCGGGACTTGGGTACGAGCAGTACTTC
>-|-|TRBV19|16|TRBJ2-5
CASRDPGGGPKETQYF
TGTGCCAGTAGAGACCCCGGTGGGGGCCCTAAAGAGACCCAGTACTTC
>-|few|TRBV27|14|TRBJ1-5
CASSLRGYNQPQHF
TGTGCCAGCAGTTTAAGGGGCTACAATCAGCCCCAGCATTTT
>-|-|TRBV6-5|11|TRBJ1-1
CASHRVGEAFF
TGTGCCAGCCACAGAGTCGGTGAAGCTTTCTTT
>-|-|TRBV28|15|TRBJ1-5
CASSYVRGSNQPQHF
TGTGCCAGCAGTTACGTCAGGGGATCGAATCAGCCCCAGCATTTT
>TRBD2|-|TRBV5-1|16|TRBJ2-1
CASSLLAYVSYNEQFF
TGCGCCAGCAGCCTACTAGCGTATGTCTCCTACAATGAGCAGTTCTTC
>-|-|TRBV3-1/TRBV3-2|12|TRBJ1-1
CASSQRSLEAFF
TGTGCCAGCAGCCAAAGAAGCCTTGAAGCTTTCTTT
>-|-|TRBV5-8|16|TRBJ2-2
CASSYAGNSRTGELFF
TGTGCCAGCAGTTATGCCGGGAACAGTAGGACCGGGGAGCTGTTTTTT
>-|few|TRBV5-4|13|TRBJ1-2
CASSFDRNYGYTF
TGTGCCAGCAGCTTTGACAGGAACTATGGCTACACCTTC
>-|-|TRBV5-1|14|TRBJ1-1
CASSLEGGDTEAFF
TGCGCCAGCAGCTTGGAAGGCGGTGACACTGAAGCTTTCTTT
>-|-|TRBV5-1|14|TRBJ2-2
CATAEQGDTGELFF
TGCGCCACGGCGGAACAGGGTGACACCGGGGAGCTGTTTTTT
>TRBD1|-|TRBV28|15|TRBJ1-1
CASSLWGRGDTEAFF
TGTGCCAGCAGTTTATGGGGCAGGGGGGACACTGAAGCTTTCTTT
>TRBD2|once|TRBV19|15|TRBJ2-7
CASSIVTSGSYEQYF
TGTGCCAGTAGTATAGTTACTAGCGGCTCCTACGAGCAGTACTTC
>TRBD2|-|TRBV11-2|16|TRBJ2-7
CASSLVQTQAGYEQYF
TGTGCCAGCAGCTTAGTACAGACCCAAGCGGGATACGAGCAGTACTTC
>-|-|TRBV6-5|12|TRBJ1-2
CASRTVRDGYTF
TGTGCCAGCAGAACGGTTCGAGATGGCTACACCTTC
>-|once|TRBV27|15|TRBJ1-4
CASLPAGLPNEKLFF
TGTGCCAGCCTCCCGGCGGGGCTACCTAATGAAAAACTGTTTTTT
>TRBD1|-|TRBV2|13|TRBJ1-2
CASITTGFYGYTF
TGTGCCAGCATTACGACAGGGTTCTATGGCTACACCTTC
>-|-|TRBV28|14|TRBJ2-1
CASRAGQGANEQFF
TGTGCCAGCAGAGCGGGGCAGGGGGCGAATGAGCAGTTCTTC
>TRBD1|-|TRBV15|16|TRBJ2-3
CATSRGQGGRTDTQYF
TGTGCCACCAGCAGAGGACAGGGGGGCCGCACAGATACGCAGTATTTT
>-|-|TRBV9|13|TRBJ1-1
CASSGREYTEAFF
TGTGCCAGCAGCGGCCGTGAGTACACTGAAGCTTTCTTT
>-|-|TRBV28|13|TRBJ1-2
CASSQGSNYGYTF
TGTGCCAGCAGCCAGGGATCTAACTATGGCTACACCTTC
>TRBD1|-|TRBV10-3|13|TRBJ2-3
CAAGLDRGGTQYF
TGTGCCGCTGGATTGGACAGGGGAGGCACGCAGTATTTT
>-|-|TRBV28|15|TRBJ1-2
CASSLETRLNYGYTF
TGTGCCAGCAGCTTAGAGACTCGGCTTAACTATGGCTACACCTTC
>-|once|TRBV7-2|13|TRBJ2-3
CASSLQAPDTQYF
TGTGCCAGCAGCTTACAAGCGCCAGATACGCAGTATTTT
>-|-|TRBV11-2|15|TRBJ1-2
CASSQRGGRSYGYTF
TGTGCCAGCAGTCAAAGGGGGGGCAGGAGCTATGGCTACACCTTC
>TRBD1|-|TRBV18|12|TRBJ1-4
CASSVQGEKLFF
TGTGCCAGCTCAGTACAGGGGGAAAAACTGTTTTTT
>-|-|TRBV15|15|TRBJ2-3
CATSIARGGVDTQYF
TGTGCCACCAGCATCGCGAGGGGGGGCGTGGATACGCAGTATTTT
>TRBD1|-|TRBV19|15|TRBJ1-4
CASRGQGAADEKLFF
TGTGCCAGTAGGGGACAGGGGGCGGCGGATGAAAAACTGTTTTTT
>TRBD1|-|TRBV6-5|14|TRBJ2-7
CASNRQGAFYEQYF
TGTGCCAGCAACAGACAGGGGGCCTTCTACGAGCAGTACTTC
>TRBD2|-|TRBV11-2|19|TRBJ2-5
CASSLRLAGGNLHQETQYF
TGTGCCAGCAGTCTAAGACTAGCGGGAGGTAATCTACATCAAGAGACCCAGTACTTC
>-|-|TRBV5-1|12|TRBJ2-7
CASSPGTYEQYF
TGCGCCAGCAGCCCAGGGACCTACGAGCAGTACTTC
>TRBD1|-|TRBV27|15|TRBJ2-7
CASSLTPGTAYEQYF
TGTGCCAGCAGTTTAACCCCCGGGACAGCCTACGAGCAGTACTTC